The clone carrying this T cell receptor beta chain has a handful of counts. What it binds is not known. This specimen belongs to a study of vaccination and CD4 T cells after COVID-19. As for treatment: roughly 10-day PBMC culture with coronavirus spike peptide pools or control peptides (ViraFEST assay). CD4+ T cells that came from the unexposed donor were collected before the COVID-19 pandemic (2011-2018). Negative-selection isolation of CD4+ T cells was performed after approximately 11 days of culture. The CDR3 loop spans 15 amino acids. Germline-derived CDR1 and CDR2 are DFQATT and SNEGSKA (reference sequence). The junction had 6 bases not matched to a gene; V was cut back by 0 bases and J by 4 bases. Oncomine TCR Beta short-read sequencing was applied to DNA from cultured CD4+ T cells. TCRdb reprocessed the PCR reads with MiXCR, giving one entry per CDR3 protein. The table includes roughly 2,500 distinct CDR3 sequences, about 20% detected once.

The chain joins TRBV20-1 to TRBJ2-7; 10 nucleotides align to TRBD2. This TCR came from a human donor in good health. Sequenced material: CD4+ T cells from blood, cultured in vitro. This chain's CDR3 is CSARDLPSGGYEQYF. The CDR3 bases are TGCAGTGCTAGAGATCTGCCTAGCGGGGGATACGAGCAGTACTTC.